Below, 25 T cell receptor beta chains from the same sample are listed, as sequenced in a study of blood T cell repertoires in COVID-19. Clones were sequenced by immunoSEQ multiplex PCR, and TCRdb holds only the in-frame ones, with some missing. The data show about 150,000 clones, with approximately 80% seen just once and roughly 0.56% held by the top ten. Material: peripheral blood. The receptors shown here come from a man between 60 and 70 years old with acute or convalescent COVID-19.

This clone was seen just once. This sequence joins TRBV4-2 and TRBJ2-5, with 7 bases identical to TRBD2. This CDR3 comprises 17 residues. Germline V gene sequence: CDR1 LGHNA, CDR2 YNFKEQ. V lost 2 bases to trimming and J lost 4 bases; unmatched junction nucleotides: 13. This CDR3 is CASSQLPGGPGGETQYF. The CDR3 nucleotides read TGTGCCAGCAGCCAACTCCCGGGGGGTCCCGGAGGAGAGACCCAGTACTTC.

The rearrangement uses TRBV6-2 or TRBV6-3 and TRBJ2-7; 12 positions agree with TRBD2. CDR1 and CDR2 from the germline V gene are MNHEY and SVGEGT. The CDR3 loop spans 14 amino acids. V gave up 2 bases and J gave up 4 bases; unmatched junction bases: 0. The CDR3 region is CASSYTSGGYEQYF. CDR3 DNA sequence: TGTGCCAGCAGTTACACTAGCGGGGGGTACGAGCAGTACTTC.

This clone has a handful of counts. The chain is built from TRBV6-5 and TRBJ2-7, with 8 bases fitting TRBD1. This CDR3 is 16 amino acids long. The germline V gene has CDR1 MNHEY and CDR2 SVGAGI. V was clipped by 2 bases and J by 5 bases; unmatched bases: 11. The CDR3 reads CASSYRLTGGRNEQYF. The CDR3 region has the DNA TGTGCCAGCAGTTACCGCCTAACAGGGGGGAGGAACGAGCAGTACTTC.

The J gene is TRBJ1-2, the V gene TRBV6-1; the D gene is possibly TRBD1 (5 bases). Per germline, CDR1 MNHNS and CDR2 SASEGT. V lost 3 bases and J lost 6, with 11 bases in between. This CDR3 has 13 amino acids. The CDR3 sequence: CASSDGAANGYTF. The CDR3 DNA follows: TGTGCCAGCAGTGATGGGGCAGCTAATGGCTACACCTTC.

The CDR3 DNA sequence: TGTGCCAGCAGCCCAGGGACTAGCGGCCAAGAGACCCAGTACTTC. Translated: CASSPGTSGQETQYF. V usage is TRBV7-2 and J usage is TRBJ2-5; TRBD2 aligns across 11 bases. V trimming: 5 bases; J trimming: 1 base; junction bases outside the gene matches: 3. Per germline, CDR1 SGHTA and CDR2 FQGNSA. This CDR3 comprises 15 residues.

The chain carries TRBV3-1 (or the pseudogene TRBV3-2) and TRBJ1-2; the match to TRBD1 covers 8 bases. The germline V gene encodes CDR1 LGHDT and CDR2 YNNKEL (reference sequence). Germline trimming cut 11 bases from V and 3 bases from J; bases unmatched to any gene: 8. CDR3 length: 13 amino acids. CDR3: CAGRQGNHYGYTF. CDR3 nucleotides: TGTGCCGGAAGACAGGGGAACCACTATGGCTACACCTTC.

V gene TRBV19 combines with J gene TRBJ1-6, with D perhaps matching TRBD1 (5 bases). With 5 bases removed from V and 6 bases from J, the gap between germline ends came to 14 bases. From germline, CDR1 is LNHDA and CDR2 SQIVND (reference sequence). The CDR3 is 15 residues long. This CDR3 reads CASSLSGAGNSPLHF. CDR3 bases: TGTGCCAGTAGTTTGAGTGGGGCAGGTAATTCACCCCTCCACTTT.

The rearrangement joins TRBV4-1 to TRBJ2-3, with D maybe TRBD1 (5 bases). Trimming shortened V by 0 bases and J by 0 bases, and 13 bases separated the two germline ends. From germline, CDR1 is MGHRA and CDR2 YSYEKL. This CDR3 contains 17 residues. In DNA form, the CDR3 reads TGCGCCAGCAGCCAAGATCCCAGGGCAGAAAGCACAGATACGCAGTATTTT. It specifies CASSQDPRAESTDTQYF.

The sample holds one count of this clone. The chain has TRBV7-9 and TRBJ2-6; possibly TRBD1 for D (5 bases). With 2 bases removed from V and 1 base from J, the gap between germline ends came to 18 bases. CDR3 length: 19 residues. CDR1 is SEHNR and CDR2 is FQNEAQ in the germline V gene (reference sequence). CDR3 loop: CASSLIGVGVWSGANVLTF. In DNA, the CDR3 is TGTGCCAGCAGCTTAATAGGGGTAGGGGTTTGGTCTGGGGCCAACGTCCTGACTTTC. The full variable domain, in which reference TRBV7-9 and TRBJ2-6 provide the parts outside the CDR3, is DTGVSQNPRHKITKRGQNVTFRCDPISEHNRLYWYRQTLGQGPEFLTYFQNEAQLEKSRLLSDRFSAERPKGSFSTLEIQRTEQGDSAMYLCASSLIGVGVWSGANVLTFGAGSRLTVL.

The chain carries TRBV6-4 and TRBJ1-6; unclear D gene. The V end lost 5 bases, the J end lost 5 bases, and 10 bases lay between the germline ends. Germline V gene sequence: CDR1 MRHNA, CDR2 SNTAGT. The CDR3 length is 14 residues. The CDR3 loop is CASSREMNNSPLHF. The CDR3 DNA sequence: TGTGCCAGCAGTCGAGAAATGAATAATTCACCCCTCCACTTT.

The gene calls are TRBV25-1 and TRBJ2-5; 11 bases are shared with TRBD2. V trimming: 4 bases; J trimming: 2 bases; junction bases outside the gene matches: 0. Germline values: CDR1 MGHDK, CDR2 SYGVNS. The CDR3 consists of 14 residues. CDR3 in amino acids: CASSVAGGQETQYF. CDR3 coding DNA: TGTGCCAGCAGTGTAGCGGGAGGGCAAGAGACCCAGTACTTC. Combining the CDR3 with reference TRBV25-1 and TRBJ2-5 gives the whole variable domain EADIYQTPRYLVIGTGKKITLECSQTMGHDKMYWYQQDPGMELHLIHYSYGVNSTEKGDLSSESTVSRIRTEHFPLTLESARPSHTSQYLCASSVAGGQETQYFGPGTRLLVL.

The rearrangement links TRBV7-2 to TRBJ1-3; TRBD1 might be the D (6 bases). CDR3 length: 14 residues. V was shortened by 3 bases and J by 4 bases, with 10 bases between the two germline ends. Germline loops: CDR1 SGHTA, CDR2 FQGNSA. The CDR3 coding sequence is TGTGCCAGCAGCTTTACAGGGCCGGGAAACACCATATATTTT. Protein sequence: CASSFTGPGNTIYF.

Here the CDR3 DNA reads TGCGCCAGCAGCCGGACAGGGGAGTCCTACGAGCAGTACTTC. Protein: CASSRTGESYEQYF. The chain couples TRBV5-1 to TRBJ2-7; 9 bases are a match to TRBD1. Germline V gives CDR1 SGHRS, CDR2 YFSETQ. V lost 4 bases, J lost 1 base, and 3 bases stayed unmatched. The CDR3 runs 14 residues.

This clone was counted once. V is TRBV6-5 and J is TRBJ2-1; 11 bases are shared with TRBD2. V lost 0 bases to trimming and J lost 6 bases; unmatched junction nucleotides: 4. The CDR3 extends over 16 amino acids. Germline V gives CDR1 MNHEY, CDR2 SVGAGI. The CDR3 sequence: CASSYSMTSGANEQFF. The CDR3 DNA reads TGTGCCAGCAGTTACTCGATGACTAGCGGGGCCAATGAGCAGTTCTTC.

The J gene is TRBJ1-1, the V gene TRBV5-1; D might be TRBD1 (5 bases). CDR3 length equals 13 residues. CDR1 is SGHRS, CDR2 YFSETQ, per germline. Between the trimmed V and J ends, which lost 4 bases and 0 bases, there was a span of 7 bases. The CDR3, as DNA: TGCGCCAGCAGCAAGGGGTTGAACACTGAAGCTTTCTTT. Its translation is CASSKGLNTEAFF.

The genes are TRBV28 and TRBJ2-7; no clear D gene. From germline, CDR1 is MDHEN and CDR2 SYDVKM. The CDR3 runs 12 residues. Trimming shortened V by 6 bases and J by 4 bases, and 10 bases separated the two germline ends. CDR3 region: CASSYLTYEQYF. Written as DNA, the CDR3 is TGTGCCAGCAGCTACCTTACGTACGAGCAGTACTTC. The entire variable domain, with the rest obtained from reference TRBV28 and TRBJ2-7, is as follows: DVKVTQSSRYLVKRTGEKVFLECVQDMDHENMFWYRQDPGLGLRLIYFSYDVKMKEKGDIPEGYSVSREKKERFSLILESASTNQTSMYLCASSYLTYEQYFGPGTRLTVT.

The V call is TRBV5-5, the J call TRBJ2-2; D perhaps matches TRBD1 (6 bases). Germline CDR1 reads SGHKS; CDR2 reads YYEKEE (reference sequence). The V end lost 0 bases, the J end lost 5 bases, and 14 bases lay between the germline ends. The CDR3 has 16 amino acids. The CDR3 sequence: CASSLDQTGQTGELFF. CDR3 sequence (DNA): TGTGCCAGCAGCTTGGATCAGACAGGCCAAACCGGGGAGCTGTTTTTT.

V usage is TRBV11-2 and J usage is TRBJ1-3; TRBD1 might be the D (5 bases). Trimming shortened V by 1 base and J by 2 bases, and 9 bases separated the two germline ends. Looked up from germline, CDR1 is SGHAT and CDR2 is FQNNGV. The CDR3 is 15 residues long. CDR3 sequence: CASSLAQATGNTIYF. The CDR3 DNA reads as TGTGCCAGCAGCTTAGCACAGGCCACTGGAAACACCATATATTTT.

V and J are TRBV6-5 and TRBJ1-1; 9 bases agree with TRBD1. The junction had 7 bases not matched to a gene; V was cut back by 6 bases and J by 5 bases. The CDR3 has 14 residues. Germline values: CDR1 MNHEY, CDR2 SVGAGI. The CDR3 nucleotides are TGTGCCAGCAGGACGGGACAGGGACAAACTGAAGCTTTCTTT. Translation gives CASRTGQGQTEAFF.

The chain is built from TRBV19 and TRBJ1-5; D not resolved. CDR1 and CDR2 from the germline V gene are LNHDA and SQIVND (reference sequence). The CDR3 spans 13 residues. V was pared by 5 bases and J by 4 bases, with 9 bases between. The CDR3 sequence: CASSGQANQPQHF. In DNA, the CDR3 is TGTGCCAGTAGTGGGCAGGCTAATCAGCCCCAGCATTTT.

This clone was detected only a few times. CDR3 residues: CASSLGPTNEKLFF. CDR3 DNA sequence: TGTGCCAGCAGCTTAGGGCCGACTAATGAAAAACTGTTTTTT. This sequence joins TRBV7-2 and TRBJ1-4; D call uncertain. Germline CDR1 is SGHTA and CDR2 is FQGNSA. With 1 base removed from V and 2 bases from J, the gap between germline ends came to 5 bases. The CDR3 loop spans 14 amino acids. Filled out from reference TRBV7-2 and TRBJ1-4, the complete variable domain reads GAGVSQSPSNKVTEKGKDVELRCDPISGHTALYWYRQSLGQGLEFLIYFQGNSAPDKSGLPSDRFSAERTGGSVSTLTIQRTQQEDSAVYLCASSLGPTNEKLFFGSGTQLSVL.

Notes on this clone: At one boundary the junction diverges from the germline segment, which might be a read error. The V and J genes are TRBV7-9 and TRBJ2-1; 9 bases are a match to TRBD1. From germline, CDR1 is SEHNR and CDR2 FQNEAQ (reference sequence). The CDR3 sequence is 15 residues long. CDR3 DNA: TGTGCCAGCACCTTAGGGACAGGGCAATACAATGAGCAGTTCTTC. Its translation: CASTLGTGQYNEQFF.

The V gene is TRBV5-5, the J gene TRBJ1-3; possible D gene TRBD1, 6 bases. The germline gives CDR1 SGHKS, CDR2 YYEKEE (reference sequence). V was clipped by 4 bases and J by 0 bases, with 14 bases between them. This CDR3 has 16 residues. CDR3 in DNA: TGTGCCAGCAGCCCCTCCGGACAGATCTCTGGAAACACCATATATTTT. Protein product: CASSPSGQISGNTIYF. The complete variable domain, with remaining parts taken from reference TRBV5-5 and TRBJ1-3, reads DAGVTQSPTHLIKTRGQQVTLRCSPISGHKSVSWYQQVLGQGPQFIFQYYEKEERGRGNFPDRFSARQFPNYSSELNVNALLLGDSALYLCASSPSGQISGNTIYFGEGSWLTVV.

The CDR3 region has the DNA TGCGCCAGCAGGGCCGGGACAGGGCGGCGTCAGCCCCAGCATTTT. Protein: CASRAGTGRRQPQHF. The chain recombines TRBV5-1 with TRBJ1-5, with TRBD1 identical over 9 bases. The CDR3 totals 15 residues. V lost 5 bases and J lost 6; bases outside the gene matches: 9. Germline V CDR1 and CDR2: SGHRS, YFSETQ.

This chain uses TRBV10-3 with TRBJ2-5, with 8 bases lining up with TRBD1. V lost 11 bases, J lost 4 bases, and 6 bases stayed unmatched. Germline V gene data show CDR1 as ENHRY and CDR2 as SYGVKD. This CDR3 has 12 residues. CDR3 DNA sequence: TGTGCCGGAGACAGGGGTCGAGAGACCCAGTACTTC. This codes for CAGDRGRETQYF.